This TCR beta chain comes out of a study of lymphopenia after photon versus proton radiotherapy. The CDR3 runs to 16 residues. V lost 8 bases, J lost 3 bases, and 22 bases lay in between. Germline values: CDR1 SEHNR, CDR2 FQNEAQ (reference sequence). TCRdb's table, derived via immunoSEQ multiplex PCR, lists solely in-frame clones and lacks some. The table shows 20,000 to 25,000 clones, with 85% occurring only once. This TCR came from a man in his 60s with pancreatic cancer. The chain joins TRBV7-9 to TRBJ1-2; the D gene is possibly TRBD1 (6 bases). The starting material was peripheral blood, obtained from a patient treated with photon-based radiotherapy. The CDR3 sequence is CASRPWRTEVYYGYTF. The CDR3 coding sequence is TGTGCCAGCCGACCGTGGAGGACAGAAGTATACTATGGCTACACCTTC.